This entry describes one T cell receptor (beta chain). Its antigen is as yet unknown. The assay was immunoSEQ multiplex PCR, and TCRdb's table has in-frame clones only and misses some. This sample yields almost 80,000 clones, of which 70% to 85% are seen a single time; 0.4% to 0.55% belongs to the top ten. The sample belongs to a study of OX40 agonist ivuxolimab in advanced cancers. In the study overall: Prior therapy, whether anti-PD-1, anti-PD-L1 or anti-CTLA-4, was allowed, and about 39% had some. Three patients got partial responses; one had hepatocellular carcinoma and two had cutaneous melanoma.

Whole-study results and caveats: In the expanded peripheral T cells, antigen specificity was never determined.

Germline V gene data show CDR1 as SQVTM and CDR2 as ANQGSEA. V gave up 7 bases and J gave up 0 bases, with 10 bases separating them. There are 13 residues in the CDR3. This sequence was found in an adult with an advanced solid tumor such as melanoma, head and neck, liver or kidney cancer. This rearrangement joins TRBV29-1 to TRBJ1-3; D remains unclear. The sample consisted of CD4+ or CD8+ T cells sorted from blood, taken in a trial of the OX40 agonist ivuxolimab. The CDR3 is CSARANSGNTIYF. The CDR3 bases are TGCAGCGCCCGGGCCAACTCTGGAAACACCATATATTTT. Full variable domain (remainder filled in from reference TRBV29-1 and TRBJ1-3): SAVISQKPSRDICQRGTSLTIQCQVDSQVTMMFWYRQQPGQSLTLIATANQGSEATYESGFVIDKFPISRPNLTFSTLTVSNMSPEDSSIYLCSARANSGNTIYFGEGSWLTVV.